Listed here are 5 T cell receptor beta chains from one sample, sequenced in a study of blood T cell repertoires in COVID-19. The table came from immunoSEQ multiplex PCR; TCRdb's copy has only in-frame clones and leaves some out. The sample includes more than 300,000 clones, around nine tenths seen only once; the top ten take 1.2%. The sequencing input was PBMCs or T cells enriched from blood (not recorded which). The receptor source for this set is a woman between 18 and 29 years old who had recovered from COVID-19.

CDR3 region: CAISGQGHEQYF. The DNA of the CDR3 is TGTGCCATCAGTGGACAGGGCCACGAGCAGTACTTC. The chain links TRBV10-3 to TRBJ2-7; 7 bases are a match to TRBD1. The trim removed 4 bases at V and 5 bases at J, leaving 2 bases unmatched. The CDR3 contains 12 residues. Germline CDR1 is ENHRY and CDR2 is SYGVKD.

The CDR3 region has the DNA TGTGCCAGCAGCCATCCTGTCGGGGGGGCCCGGGATACGCAGTATTTT. Translation gives CASSHPVGGARDTQYF. This chain connects TRBV14 to TRBJ2-3, with 8 bases aligning to TRBD2. V was clipped by 3 bases and J by 6 bases; unmatched bases: 11. Germline CDR1 SGHDN, CDR2 FVKESK. This CDR3 spans 16 amino acids.

The rearrangement joins TRBV2 to TRBJ1-6, with no clear D. V lost 1 base and J 9 bases, leaving 7 bases between the germline ends. Germline V gene lookup returns CDR1 SNHLY and CDR2 FYNNEI. The CDR3 runs 13 residues. The CDR3 DNA reads as TGTGCCAGCAGTGAAGACCAGCGTTCACCCCTCCACTTT. Translation: CASSEDQRSPLHF. Together with reference TRBV2 and TRBJ1-6, the CDR3 gives the full variable domain: EPEVTQTPSHQVTQMGQEVILRCVPISNHLYFYWYRQILGQKVEFLVSFYNNEISEKSEIFDDQFSVERPDGSNFTLKIRSTKLEDSAMYFCASSEDQRSPLHFGNGTRLTVT.

The rearrangement joins TRBV24-1 to TRBJ2-5; D unresolved. CDR1 and CDR2 (germline): KGHDR, SFDVKD. This CDR3 region has 14 residues. V lost 4 bases and J 3 bases, leaving 11 bases between the germline ends. Written as DNA, the CDR3 is TGTGCCACCAGTGACCGACTCGTAGAAGAGACCCAGTACTTC. Translated, it gives CATSDRLVEETQYF.

The rearrangement uses TRBV9 and TRBJ1-3, with no clear D. V dropped 3 bases and J dropped 0 bases, with 16 bases sitting between them. Per the germline V gene, CDR1 is SGDLS and CDR2 is YYNGEE. The CDR3 length is 17 residues. CDR3 amino acids: CASSAGGSPLSGNTIYF. In DNA form, the CDR3 reads TGTGCCAGCAGCGCTGGAGGATCCCCTCTCTCTGGAAACACCATATATTTT.